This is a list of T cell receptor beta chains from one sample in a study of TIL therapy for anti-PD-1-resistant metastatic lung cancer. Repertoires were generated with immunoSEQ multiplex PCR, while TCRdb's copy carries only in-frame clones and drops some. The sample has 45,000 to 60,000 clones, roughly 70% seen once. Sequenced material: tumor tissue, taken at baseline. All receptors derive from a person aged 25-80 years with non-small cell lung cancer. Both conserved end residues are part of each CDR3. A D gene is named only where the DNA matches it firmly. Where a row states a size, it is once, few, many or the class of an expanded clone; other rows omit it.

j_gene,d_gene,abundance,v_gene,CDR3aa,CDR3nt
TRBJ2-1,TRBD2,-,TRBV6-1,CASSLADDNEQFF,TGTGCCAGCAGCCTAGCGGATGACAATGAGCAGTTCTTC
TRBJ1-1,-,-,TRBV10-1,CASSRSTGGEAFF,TGCGCCAGCAGTCGATCGACCGGGGGGGAAGCTTTCTTT
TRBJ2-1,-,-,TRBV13,CASSPRTTYNEQFF,TGTGCCAGCAGCCCCCGGACTACCTACAATGAGCAGTTCTTC
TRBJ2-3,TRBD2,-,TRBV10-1,CASSGTSGAFSTDTQYF,TGCGCCAGCAGTGGGACTAGCGGAGCTTTTTCCACAGATACGCAGTATTTT
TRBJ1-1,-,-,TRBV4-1,CASSLWMNTEAFF,TGCGCCAGCAGCCTCTGGATGAACACTGAAGCTTTCTTT
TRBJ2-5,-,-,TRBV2,CASSGETGKEQYF,TGTGCCAGCAGTGGTGAAACAGGGAAGGAGCAGTACTTC
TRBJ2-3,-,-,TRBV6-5,CASRAEGTTDTQYF,TGTGCCAGCAGGGCTGAGGGGACTACAGATACGCAGTATTTT
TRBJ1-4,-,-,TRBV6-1,CASSEVGGGLFF,TGTGCCAGCAGTGAAGTGGGGGGGGGCCTGTTTTTT
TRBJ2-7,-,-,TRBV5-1,CASSLVPSGLEQYF,TGCGCCAGCAGCTTGGTTCCATCCGGCCTGGAGCAGTACTTC
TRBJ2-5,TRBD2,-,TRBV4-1,CASSQEGGLAGETQYF,TGCGCCAGCAGCCAAGAAGGGGGACTAGCGGGAGAGACCCAGTACTTC
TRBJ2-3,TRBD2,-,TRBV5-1,CASSLAGTSGRASTDTQYF,TGCGCCAGCAGCTTGGCCGGGACTAGCGGGAGAGCCAGCACAGATACGCAGTATTTT
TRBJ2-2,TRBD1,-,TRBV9,CASSRQGWDTGELFF,TGTGCCAGCTCCCGACAGGGGTGGGACACCGGGGAGCTGTTTTTT
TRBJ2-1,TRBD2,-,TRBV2,CASSEKVPTSGYNEQFF,TGTGCCAGCAGTGAAAAGGTCCCGACTAGCGGCTACAATGAGCAGTTCTTC
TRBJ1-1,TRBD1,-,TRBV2,CASSLPGTGFNSEAFF,TGTGCCAGCAGCCTACCTGGGACAGGGTTTAATTCTGAAGCTTTCTTT
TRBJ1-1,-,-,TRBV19,CASSIGSFGRTAFF,TGTGCCAGTAGTATAGGAAGTTTTGGACGGACAGCTTTCTTT
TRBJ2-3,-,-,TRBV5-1,CASKWTGGPDTQYF,TGCGCCAGCAAGTGGACGGGGGGCCCAGATACGCAGTATTTT
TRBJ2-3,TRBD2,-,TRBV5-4,CASSLGVAGVGTDTQYF,TGTGCCAGCAGCTTGGGTGTCGCGGGAGTAGGCACAGATACGCAGTATTTT
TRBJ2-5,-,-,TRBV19,CASSKTPSGSLETQYF,TGTGCCAGTAGTAAAACCCCCTCCGGGAGCCTAGAGACCCAGTACTTC
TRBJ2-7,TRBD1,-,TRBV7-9,CASSLREALGDRSSYEQYF,TGTGCCAGCAGCTTAAGGGAGGCTTTGGGGGACAGGTCGTCCTACGAGCAGTACTTC
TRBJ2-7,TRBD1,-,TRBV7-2,CASSILTDRGRPYEQYF,TGTGCCAGCAGCATCCTAACAGACAGGGGGCGCCCCTACGAGCAGTACTTC
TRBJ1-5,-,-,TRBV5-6,CASSLGDQPQHF,TGTGCCAGCAGCTTGGGGGATCAGCCCCAGCATTTT
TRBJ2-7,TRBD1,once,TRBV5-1,CASSSGDRGYEQYF,TGCGCCAGCAGCTCCGGGGACAGGGGCTACGAGCAGTACTTC
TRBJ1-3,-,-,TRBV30,CAWSRGGSGNTIYF,TGTGCCTGGAGTAGAGGGGGCTCTGGAAACACCATATATTTT
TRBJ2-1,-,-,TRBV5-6,CASSLGSEQFF,TGTGCCAGCAGCTTGGGCAGCGAGCAGTTCTTC
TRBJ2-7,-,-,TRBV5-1,CASSLTTGPYEQYF,TGCGCCAGCAGCTTGACAACCGGTCCCTACGAGCAGTACTTC
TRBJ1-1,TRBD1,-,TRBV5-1,CASSGTGPHTEAFF,TGCGCCAGCAGCGGGACAGGGCCTCACACTGAAGCTTTCTTT
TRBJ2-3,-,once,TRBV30,CAWSGPPRGDTQYF,TGTGCCTGGAGTGGACCCCCCCGAGGAGATACGCAGTATTTT
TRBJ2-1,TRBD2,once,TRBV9,CASSVDVTSVDEQFF,TGTGCCAGCAGCGTAGACGTCACTAGCGTTGATGAGCAGTTCTTC
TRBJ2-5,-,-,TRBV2,CASSSPGETQYF,TGTGCCAGCAGCTCGCCTGGGGAGACCCAGTACTTC
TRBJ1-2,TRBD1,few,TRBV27,CASTGGYGYGYTF,TGTGCCAGCACAGGGGGTTACGGATATGGCTACACCTTC
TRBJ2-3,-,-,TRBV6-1,CASSVGQRDTQYF,TGTGCCAGCAGTGTAGGGCAGAGAGATACGCAGTATTTT
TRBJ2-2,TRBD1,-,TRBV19,CASSITGVGSGELFF,TGTGCCAGTAGTATAACAGGGGTAGGATCCGGGGAGCTGTTTTTT
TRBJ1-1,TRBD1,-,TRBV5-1,CASSPGQVNTEAFF,TGCGCCAGCAGCCCGGGACAGGTGAACACTGAAGCTTTCTTT
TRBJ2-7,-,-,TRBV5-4,CASSFHSYEQYF,TGTGCCAGCAGCTTTCACTCCTACGAGCAGTACTTC
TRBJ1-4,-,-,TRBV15,CATSRDSFGGTNEKLFF,TGTGCCACCAGCAGAGATAGTTTCGGGGGTACTAATGAAAAACTGTTTTTT
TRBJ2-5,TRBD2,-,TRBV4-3,CASSQGGPGETQYF,TGCGCCAGCAGCCAGGGAGGGCCTGGGGAGACCCAGTACTTC
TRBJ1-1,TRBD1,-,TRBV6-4,CASSDSFDRGRFMNTEAFF,TGTGCCAGCAGTGACTCGTTCGACAGGGGGCGGTTCATGAACACTGAAGCTTTCTTT
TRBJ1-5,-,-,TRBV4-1,CASSQRDANQPQHF,TGCGCCAGCAGCCAACGGGACGCAAATCAGCCCCAGCATTTT
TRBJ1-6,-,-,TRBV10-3,CAISESAGANSPLHF,TGTGCCATCAGTGAGTCCGCAGGGGCGAATTCACCCCTCCACTTT
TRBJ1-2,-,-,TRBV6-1,CASSGIEKSANYGYTF,TGTGCCAGCAGTGGCATCGAGAAGTCAGCTAACTATGGCTACACCTTC
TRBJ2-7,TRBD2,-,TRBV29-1,CSGGSREGQYF,TGCAGCGGTGGGTCCAGGGAGGGACAGTACTTC
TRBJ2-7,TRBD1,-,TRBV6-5,CASSYLRQGTYEQYF,TGTGCCAGCAGTTACCTGAGACAGGGGACCTACGAGCAGTACTTC
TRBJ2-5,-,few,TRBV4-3,CASSQDHPAETQYF,TGCGCCAGCAGCCAAGATCACCCGGCCGAGACCCAGTACTTC
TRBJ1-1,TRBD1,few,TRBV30,CALVGQGMNTEAFF,TGTGCCTTAGTGGGACAGGGAATGAACACTGAAGCTTTCTTT
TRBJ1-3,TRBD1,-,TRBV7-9,CASSLQGVGGNTIYF,TGTGCCAGCAGCTTACAGGGGGTTGGTGGAAACACCATATATTTT
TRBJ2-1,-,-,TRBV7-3,CASSVSGTINNEQFF,TGTGCCAGCAGCGTCTCCGGGACCATAAACAATGAGCAGTTCTTC
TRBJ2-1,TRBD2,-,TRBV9,CASSEAGLGGNEQFF,TGTGCCAGCAGCGAAGCGGGACTAGGGGGCAATGAGCAGTTCTTC
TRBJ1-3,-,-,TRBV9,CASSAWTVDSGNTIYF,TGTGCCAGCAGCGCCTGGACAGTAGACTCTGGAAACACCATATATTTT
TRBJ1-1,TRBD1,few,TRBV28,CASGTGSTEAFF,TGTGCCAGCGGGACAGGGTCTACTGAAGCTTTCTTT
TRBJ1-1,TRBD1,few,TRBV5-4,CASSPKDRGRVAFF,TGTGCCAGCAGCCCAAAGGACAGGGGGCGAGTCGCTTTCTTT
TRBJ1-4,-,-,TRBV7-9,CASSLYRDINEKLFF,TGTGCCAGCAGCCTGTACAGGGATATTAATGAAAAACTGTTTTTT